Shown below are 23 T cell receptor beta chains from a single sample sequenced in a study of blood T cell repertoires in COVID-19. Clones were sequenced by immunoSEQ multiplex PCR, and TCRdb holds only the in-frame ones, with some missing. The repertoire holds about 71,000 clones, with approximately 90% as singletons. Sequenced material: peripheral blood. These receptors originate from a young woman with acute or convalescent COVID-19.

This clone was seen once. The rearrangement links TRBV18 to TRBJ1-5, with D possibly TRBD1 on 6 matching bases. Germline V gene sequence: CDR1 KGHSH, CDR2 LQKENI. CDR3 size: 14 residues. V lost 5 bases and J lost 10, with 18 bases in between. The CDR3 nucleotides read TGTGCCAGCTCAGCTAACAGGGCCAATAATCCCCAGCATTTT. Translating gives CASSANRANNPQHF.

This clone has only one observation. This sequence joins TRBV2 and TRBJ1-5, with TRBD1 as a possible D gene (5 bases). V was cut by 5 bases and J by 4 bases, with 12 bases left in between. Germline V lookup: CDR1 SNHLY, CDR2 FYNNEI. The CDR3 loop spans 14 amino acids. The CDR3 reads CASSITGTNQPQHF. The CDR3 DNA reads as TGTGCCAGCAGTATAACAGGAACGAATCAGCCCCAGCATTTT.

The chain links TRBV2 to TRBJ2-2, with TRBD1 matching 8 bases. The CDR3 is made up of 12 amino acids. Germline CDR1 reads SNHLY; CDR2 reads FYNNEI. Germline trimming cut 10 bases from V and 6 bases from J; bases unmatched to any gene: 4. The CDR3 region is CATRTGPGELFF. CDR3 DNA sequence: TGTGCCACCCGGACAGGGCCCGGGGAGCTGTTTTTT.

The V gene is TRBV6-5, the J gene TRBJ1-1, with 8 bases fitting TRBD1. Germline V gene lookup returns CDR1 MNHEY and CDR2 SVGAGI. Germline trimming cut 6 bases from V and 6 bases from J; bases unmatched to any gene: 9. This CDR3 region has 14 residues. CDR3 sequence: CASSQQGVIAEAFF. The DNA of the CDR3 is TGTGCCAGCAGCCAACAGGGGGTCATTGCTGAAGCTTTCTTT.

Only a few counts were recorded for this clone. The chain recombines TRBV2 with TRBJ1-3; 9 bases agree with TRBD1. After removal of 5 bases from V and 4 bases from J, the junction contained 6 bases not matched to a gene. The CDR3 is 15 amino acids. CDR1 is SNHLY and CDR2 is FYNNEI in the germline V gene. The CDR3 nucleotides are TGTGCCAGCAGTCTATGGACAGGGGTAGGAAACACCATATATTTT. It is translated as CASSLWTGVGNTIYF.

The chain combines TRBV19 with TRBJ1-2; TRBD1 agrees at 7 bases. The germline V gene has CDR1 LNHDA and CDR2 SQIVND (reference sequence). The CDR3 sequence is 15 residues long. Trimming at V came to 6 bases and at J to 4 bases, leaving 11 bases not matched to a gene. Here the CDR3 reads CASSTLEGGAYGYTF. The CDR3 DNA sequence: TGTGCCAGTAGCACCCTTGAAGGGGGCGCCTATGGCTACACCTTC.

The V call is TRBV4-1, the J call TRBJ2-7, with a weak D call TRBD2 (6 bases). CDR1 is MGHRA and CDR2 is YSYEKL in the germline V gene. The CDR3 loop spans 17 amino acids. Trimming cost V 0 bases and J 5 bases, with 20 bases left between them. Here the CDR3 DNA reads TGCGCCAGCAGCCAAGATCCTCGGGGTAGCGGAGAAAACGAGCAGTACTTC. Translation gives CASSQDPRGSGENEQYF.

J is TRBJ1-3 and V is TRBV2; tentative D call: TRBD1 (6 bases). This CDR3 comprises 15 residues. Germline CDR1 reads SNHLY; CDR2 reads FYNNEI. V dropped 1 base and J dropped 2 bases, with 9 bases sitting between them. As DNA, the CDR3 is TGTGCCAGCAGTGAAGTGAGGACAGCTGGAAACACCATATATTTT. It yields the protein CASSEVRTAGNTIYF.

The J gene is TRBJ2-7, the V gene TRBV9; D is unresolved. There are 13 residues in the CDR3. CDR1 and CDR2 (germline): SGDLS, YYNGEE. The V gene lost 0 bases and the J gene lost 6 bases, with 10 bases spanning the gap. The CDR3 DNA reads TGTGCCAGCAGCGTAGTCCCAAGAGGCGAGCAGTACTTC. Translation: CASSVVPRGEQYF. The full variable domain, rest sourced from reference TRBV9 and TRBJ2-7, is DSGVTQTPKHLITATGQRVTLRCSPRSGDLSVYWYQQSLDQGLQFLIQYYNGEERAKGNILERFSAQQFPDLHSELNLSSLELGDSALYFCASSVVPRGEQYFGPGTRLTVT.

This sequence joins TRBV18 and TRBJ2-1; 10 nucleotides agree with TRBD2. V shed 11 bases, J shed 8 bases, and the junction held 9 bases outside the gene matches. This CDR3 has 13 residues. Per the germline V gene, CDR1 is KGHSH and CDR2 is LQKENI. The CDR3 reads CAGSGGAHHEQFF. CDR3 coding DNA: TGTGCCGGCAGCGGGGGGGCCCACCATGAGCAGTTCTTC.

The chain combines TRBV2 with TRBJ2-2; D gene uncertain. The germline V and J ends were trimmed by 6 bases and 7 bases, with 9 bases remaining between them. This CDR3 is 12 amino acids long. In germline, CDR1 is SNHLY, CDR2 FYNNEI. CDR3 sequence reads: CASRPGSGELFF. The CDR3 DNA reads TGTGCCAGCAGGCCGGGTAGCGGGGAGCTGTTTTTT.

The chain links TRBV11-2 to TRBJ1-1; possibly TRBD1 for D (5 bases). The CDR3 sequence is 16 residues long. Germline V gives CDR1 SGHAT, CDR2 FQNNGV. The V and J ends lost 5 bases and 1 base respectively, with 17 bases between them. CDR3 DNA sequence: TGTGCCAGCAGCCCAAATCAGGGAAGAGCGAACACTGAAGCTTTCTTT. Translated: CASSPNQGRANTEAFF.

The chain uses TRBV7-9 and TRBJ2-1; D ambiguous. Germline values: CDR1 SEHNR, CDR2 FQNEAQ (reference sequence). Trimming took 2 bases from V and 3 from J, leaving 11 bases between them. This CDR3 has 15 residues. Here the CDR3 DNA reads TGTGCCAGCAGCTTACCGGAGCTTAGCTACAATGAGCAGTTCTTC. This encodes CASSLPELSYNEQFF.

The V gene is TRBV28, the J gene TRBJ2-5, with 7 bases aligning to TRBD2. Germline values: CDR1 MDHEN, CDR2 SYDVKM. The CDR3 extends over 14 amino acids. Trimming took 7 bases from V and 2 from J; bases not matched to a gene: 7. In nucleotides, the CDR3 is TGTGCCAGCATGCTCATGGGACTACAAGAGACCCAGTACTTC. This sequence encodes CASMLMGLQETQYF.

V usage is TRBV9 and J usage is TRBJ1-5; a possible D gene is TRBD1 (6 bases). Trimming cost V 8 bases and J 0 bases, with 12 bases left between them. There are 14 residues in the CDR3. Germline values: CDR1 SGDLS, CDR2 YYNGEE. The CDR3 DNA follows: TGTGCCAGTGGGGGCGCAGCTAGCAATCAGCCCCAGCATTTT. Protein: CASGGAASNQPQHF.

The CDR3 nucleotides read TGCGCCAGCGGATTAGATGAGGGGGATCCCGATGGCTACACCTTC. Its protein is CASGLDEGDPDGYTF. The gene calls are TRBV5-1 and TRBJ1-2; maybe TRBD1 (6 bases). This CDR3 is 15 amino acids long. Germline V gives CDR1 SGHRS, CDR2 YFSETQ. V gave up 7 bases and J gave up 6 bases, with 22 bases separating them.

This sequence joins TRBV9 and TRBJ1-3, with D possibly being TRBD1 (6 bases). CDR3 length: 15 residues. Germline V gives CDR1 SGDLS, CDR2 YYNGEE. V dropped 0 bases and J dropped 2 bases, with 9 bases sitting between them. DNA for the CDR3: TGTGCCAGCAGCGTAGGGGACACTACTGGAAACACCATATATTTT. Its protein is CASSVGDTTGNTIYF. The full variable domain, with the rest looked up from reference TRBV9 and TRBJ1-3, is DSGVTQTPKHLITATGQRVTLRCSPRSGDLSVYWYQQSLDQGLQFLIQYYNGEERAKGNILERFSAQQFPDLHSELNLSSLELGDSALYFCASSVGDTTGNTIYFGEGSWLTVV.

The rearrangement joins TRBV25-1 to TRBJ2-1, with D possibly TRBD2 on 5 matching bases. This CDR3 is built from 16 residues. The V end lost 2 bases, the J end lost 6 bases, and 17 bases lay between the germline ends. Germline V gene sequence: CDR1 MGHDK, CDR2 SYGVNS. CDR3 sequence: CASSEGVSAGLNEQFF. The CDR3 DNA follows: TGTGCCAGCAGTGAAGGAGTATCGGCGGGCCTCAATGAGCAGTTCTTC.

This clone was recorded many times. This CDR3 is CASSYYRGVGELFF. The DNA for the CDR3 is TGTGCCAGCAGCTACTACAGGGGAGTCGGCGAACTGTTTTTT. This rearrangement joins TRBV5-6 to TRBJ1-4; 7 bases agree with TRBD1. CDR3 length equals 14 residues. The germline gives CDR1 SGHDT, CDR2 YYEEEE. Trimming took 3 bases from V and 12 from J; bases not matched to a gene: 11.

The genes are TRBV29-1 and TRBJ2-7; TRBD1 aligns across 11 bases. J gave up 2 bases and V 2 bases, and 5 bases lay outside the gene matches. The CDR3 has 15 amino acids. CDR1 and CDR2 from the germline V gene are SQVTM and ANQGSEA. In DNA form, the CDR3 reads TGCAGCGTTGAACAAACGGGACAGGGGGCCTACGAGCAGTACTTC. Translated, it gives CSVEQTGQGAYEQYF.

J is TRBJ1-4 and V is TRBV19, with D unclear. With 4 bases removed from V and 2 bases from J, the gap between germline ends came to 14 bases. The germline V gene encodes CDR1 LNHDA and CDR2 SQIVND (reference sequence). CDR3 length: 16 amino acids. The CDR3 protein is CASSNDWGGTNEKLFF. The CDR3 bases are TGTGCCAGTAGTAATGATTGGGGAGGCACTAATGAAAAACTGTTTTTT.

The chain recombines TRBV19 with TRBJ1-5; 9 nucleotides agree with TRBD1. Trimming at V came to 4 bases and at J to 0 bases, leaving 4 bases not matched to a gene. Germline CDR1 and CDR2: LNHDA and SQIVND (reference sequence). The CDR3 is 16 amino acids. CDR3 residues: CASSKTGGYSNQPQHF. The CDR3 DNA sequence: TGTGCCAGTAGTAAGACAGGGGGGTATAGCAATCAGCCCCAGCATTTT.

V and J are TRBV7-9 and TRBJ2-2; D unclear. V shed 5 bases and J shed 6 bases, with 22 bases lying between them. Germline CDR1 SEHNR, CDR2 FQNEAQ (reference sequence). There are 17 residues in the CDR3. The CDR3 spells CASSANLLETSAGELFF. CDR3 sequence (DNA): TGTGCCAGCAGCGCCAACCTCCTAGAGACGTCCGCCGGGGAGCTGTTTTTT.